These T cell receptor beta chains were read from a single sample in a study of shared clonotypes between healthy human individuals. The table came from immunoSEQ multiplex PCR; TCRdb's copy has only in-frame clones and leaves some out. This table has more than 400,000 clones, approximately 95% appearing once. The sample was naive CD4+ T cells sorted from blood. The receptors originated from a woman aged 25 to 39 in good health. Each CDR3 is given with its conserved first and last residue. The D gene is left open where the match is weak. Some rows have no size entry. The others give once, few or many, or a class for an expanded clone.

v_call: TRBV5-4; j_call: TRBJ2-7; clone_size: -; d_call: -; cdr3_nt: TGTGCCAGCAGCTTGGGGGGACTGTCTCCTTACGAGCAGTACTTC; cdr3_aa: CASSLGGLSPYEQYF
v_call: TRBV6-6; j_call: TRBJ2-7; clone_size: -; d_call: TRBD2; cdr3_nt: TGTGCCAGCAGTTCGACTAGCGGGAGTAACTACGAGCAGTACTTC; cdr3_aa: CASSSTSGSNYEQYF
v_call: TRBV19; j_call: TRBJ2-1; clone_size: -; d_call: TRBD2; cdr3_nt: TGTGCCAGTAGTATAGATAGAAGGACTAGCGGGACCTACAATGAGCAGTTCTTC; cdr3_aa: CASSIDRRTSGTYNEQFF
v_call: TRBV28; j_call: TRBJ2-3; clone_size: -; d_call: -; cdr3_nt: TGTGCCAGCAGTTTGAGGGCAGATACGCAGTATTTT; cdr3_aa: CASSLRADTQYF
v_call: TRBV9; j_call: TRBJ2-1; clone_size: once; d_call: TRBD2; cdr3_nt: TGTGCCAGCAGCTCCAGGGGGACTAGCGTCAACTCCTACAATGAGCAGTTCTTC; cdr3_aa: CASSSRGTSVNSYNEQFF
v_call: TRBV12-2; j_call: TRBJ2-7; clone_size: -; d_call: -; cdr3_nt: TGTGCAAGTCGCTACGGCCGAGAGCGAAGGAACGAGCAGTACTTC; cdr3_aa: CASRYGRERRNEQYF
v_call: TRBV19; j_call: TRBJ2-1; clone_size: -; d_call: TRBD2; cdr3_nt: TGTGCCAGTAGTCTGACGGCGGGAGCTCTAGGTGAGCAGTTCTTC; cdr3_aa: CASSLTAGALGEQFF
v_call: TRBV28; j_call: TRBJ2-3; clone_size: -; d_call: -; cdr3_nt: TGTGCCAGCAGCTTCGGGGACCATCCTAGCACAGATACGCAGTATTTT; cdr3_aa: CASSFGDHPSTDTQYF
v_call: TRBV18; j_call: TRBJ2-5; clone_size: -; d_call: TRBD1; cdr3_nt: TGTGCCAGCTCACACCTCGACAGGGGAGTTGGGGAGACCCAGTACTTC; cdr3_aa: CASSHLDRGVGETQYF
v_call: TRBV5-1; j_call: TRBJ2-7; clone_size: -; d_call: -; cdr3_nt: TGCGCCAGCAGACTTGGCTGGGGAGCCTACGAGCAGTACTTC; cdr3_aa: CASRLGWGAYEQYF
v_call: TRBV7-2; j_call: TRBJ2-7; clone_size: -; d_call: -; cdr3_nt: TGTGCCAGCAGCTTACAGGGCTTCACCTACGAGCAGTACTTC; cdr3_aa: CASSLQGFTYEQYF
v_call: TRBV5-1; j_call: TRBJ1-1; clone_size: -; d_call: TRBD1; cdr3_nt: TGCGCCAGCAGCGAAAAGGGACAGGGGAACACTGAAGCTTTCTTT; cdr3_aa: CASSEKGQGNTEAFF
v_call: TRBV19; j_call: TRBJ2-7; clone_size: once; d_call: -; cdr3_nt: TGTGCCAGTAGTAAGTACGGAACAGGGAGTAGCTCCTACGAGCAGTACTTC; cdr3_aa: CASSKYGTGSSSYEQYF
v_call: TRBV7-2; j_call: TRBJ2-5; clone_size: -; d_call: -; cdr3_nt: TGTGCCAGCAGACTAAGCGGGTACCAAGAGACCCAGTACTTC; cdr3_aa: CASRLSGYQETQYF
v_call: TRBV11-3; j_call: TRBJ2-7; clone_size: -; d_call: -; cdr3_nt: TGTGCCAGCAGCCCTGCCCCCGGGACAAATTACCACGAGCAGTACTTC; cdr3_aa: CASSPAPGTNYHEQYF
v_call: TRBV5-4; j_call: TRBJ2-1; clone_size: -; d_call: -; cdr3_nt: TGTGCCAGCAGATCCGATGGGGGGGCCAATGAGCAGTTCTTC; cdr3_aa: CASRSDGGANEQFF
v_call: TRBV2; j_call: TRBJ2-5; clone_size: -; d_call: -; cdr3_nt: TGTGCCAGCAGTTCGGGGGTGACGGAGACCCAGTACTTC; cdr3_aa: CASSSGVTETQYF
v_call: TRBV28; j_call: TRBJ2-2; clone_size: -; d_call: -; cdr3_nt: TGTGCCAGCAGTCCCCGGTCCTGGGGTTTAAACACCGGGGAGCTGTTTTTT; cdr3_aa: CASSPRSWGLNTGELFF
v_call: TRBV15; j_call: TRBJ1-4; clone_size: -; d_call: TRBD1; cdr3_nt: TGTGCCACCAGCAGAGATAAGCAGGGGGAAGAAAAACTGTTTTTT; cdr3_aa: CATSRDKQGEEKLFF
v_call: TRBV19; j_call: TRBJ2-4; clone_size: -; d_call: -; cdr3_nt: TGTGCCAGTAGTCCGCCTGACAGGCAAAACATTCAGTACTTC; cdr3_aa: CASSPPDRQNIQYF
v_call: TRBV19; j_call: TRBJ1-1; clone_size: -; d_call: -; cdr3_nt: TGTGCCAGTACGCTCTCTGAGAACACTGAAGCTTTCTTT; cdr3_aa: CASTLSENTEAFF
v_call: TRBV6-6; j_call: TRBJ1-1; clone_size: -; d_call: -; cdr3_nt: TGTGCCAGCAGCTATGGAACCGGGTGGACTGAAGCTTTCTTT; cdr3_aa: CASSYGTGWTEAFF
v_call: TRBV5-1; j_call: TRBJ2-7; clone_size: -; d_call: -; cdr3_nt: TGCGCCAGCAGCTCACAGGATTATACCTACGAGCAGTACTTC; cdr3_aa: CASSSQDYTYEQYF
v_call: TRBV7-9; j_call: TRBJ1-2; clone_size: -; d_call: -; cdr3_nt: TGTGCCAGCAGCTTAGGCCTCCTTGGCTACACCTTC; cdr3_aa: CASSLGLLGYTF
v_call: TRBV2; j_call: TRBJ1-1; clone_size: once; d_call: -; cdr3_nt: TGTGCCACCAGACTCGGGCAGGGGCACACTGAAGCTTTCTTT; cdr3_aa: CATRLGQGHTEAFF
v_call: TRBV6-6; j_call: TRBJ1-1; clone_size: -; d_call: -; cdr3_nt: TGTGCCAGCAGTCGCGGAGCGAACACTGAAGCTTTCTTT; cdr3_aa: CASSRGANTEAFF
v_call: TRBV27; j_call: TRBJ2-4; clone_size: -; d_call: TRBD1; cdr3_nt: TGTGCCAGCAGTTTTCTACAGGGGGCCAAAAACATTCAGTACTTC; cdr3_aa: CASSFLQGAKNIQYF
v_call: TRBV4-1; j_call: TRBJ2-1; clone_size: -; d_call: TRBD2; cdr3_nt: TGCGCCAGCAGCCAGCGACTAGCGGGAGGGCAGGTAAATGAGCAGTTCTTC; cdr3_aa: CASSQRLAGGQVNEQFF